This T cell receptor (beta chain) was obtained from a study of cytomegalovirus exposure and HLA in healthy donors. The study's findings and limits: Later analysis identified several of the most significant clusters that appeared linked to common viral pathogens. One variant, a missense change in DCLRE1C, was linked in a later analysis to TCR beta V- and J-gene trimming.

V dropped 1 base and J dropped 3 bases, with 9 bases sitting between them. Germline-derived CDR1 and CDR2 are LNHNV and YYDKDF (reference sequence). The CDR3 length is 15 residues. Remarks on this clone: No antigen is known for it.

A multiplex PCR was run with 60 Vbeta primers and 13 Jbeta primers. TCRdb's table, derived via immunoSEQ multiplex PCR, lists solely in-frame clones and lacks some. The sample holds approximately 150,000 clones, 68% seen once. The chain employs TRBV15 and TRBJ1-4; tentatively, D is TRBD1 (5 bases). The TCR sequence derives from a woman in her thirties or forties in good health and CMV-seropositive. Specimen: PBMCs. CDR3 nucleotides: TGTGCCACCAGCAGAGGAAGGGGCCCTAATGAAAAACTGTTTTTT. It encodes CATSRGRGPNEKLFF.